The 12 T cell receptor beta chains in this list originate from one sample, sequenced in a study of monozygotic twins with inflammatory bowel disease. TCRdb reprocessed the 5' RACE reads and reports one entry per CDR3 protein, with no DNA. The sample includes under 150,000 distinct CDR3 sequences. Input material: blood. These receptors came from a human donor with ulcerative colitis or Crohn's disease, or a healthy co-twin of an affected twin (not recorded which).

The rearrangement links TRBV5-8 to TRBJ2-3; TCRdb outputs TRBD1, but without DNA this stays unchecked. Germline lookup yields CDR1 SGHTS and CDR2 YDEGEE. This CDR3 region has 15 residues. This chain's CDR3 is CASSLQGRRTDTQYF.

The gene calls are TRBV5-5 and TRBJ2-7; TCRdb's D call of TRBD2 is untestable without DNA. CDR3 length: 14 amino acids. Per the germline V gene, CDR1 is SGHKS and CDR2 is YYEKEE (reference sequence). CDR3 amino acids: CASSFGETPHEQYF.

This rearrangement joins TRBV6-5 to TRBJ2-1; TCRdb selects TRBD2, and the lack of DNA leaves this call unchecked. There are 18 residues in the CDR3. The germline CDR1 and CDR2 sequences are MNHEY and SVGAGI. The CDR3 reads CASSYGVSPGLGNNEQFF.

V is TRBV20-1 and J is TRBJ2-7; no DNA is available, so the TRBD1 call from TCRdb remains unchecked. Germline CDR1 reads DFQATT; CDR2 reads SNEGSKA (reference sequence). The CDR3 is made up of 14 amino acids. CDR3 loop: CSATGTATSYEQYF.

The chain joins TRBV24-1 to TRBJ2-2; TCRdb's D call, TRBD1, is unchecked because there is no DNA. The CDR3 sequence is 16 residues long. In germline, CDR1 is KGHDR, CDR2 SFDVKD. The CDR3: CATSDPGQGNAGELFF.

The V call is TRBV20-1, the J call TRBJ2-1; TCRdb selects TRBD1, and the lack of DNA leaves this call unchecked. Germline-derived CDR1 and CDR2 are DFQATT and SNEGSKA (reference sequence). The CDR3 has 14 amino acids. CDR3 region: CSAHGDRAYNEQFF.

The V and J genes are TRBV5-6 and TRBJ1-2; TCRdb picks TRBD1, but there is no DNA to check that call. From germline, CDR1 is SGHDT and CDR2 YYEEEE. The CDR3 contains 13 residues. CDR3 protein: CAGQRQGGGGYTF.

This chain links TRBV18 with TRBJ2-5; as DNA is missing, the TRBD1 call by TCRdb cannot be tested. The CDR3 is made up of 15 amino acids. Germline CDR1 KGHSH, CDR2 LQKENI. The CDR3 loop is CVSSPGQGARETQYF.

This chain uses TRBV19 with TRBJ2-7; there is no DNA to check the TCRdb D call of TRBD1. This CDR3 spans 15 amino acids. Per germline, CDR1 LNHDA and CDR2 SQIVND (reference sequence). CDR3 residues: CASSIRDRASYEQYF.

The chain uses TRBV7-2 and TRBJ2-3; TCRdb calls TRBD1, which cannot be checked without DNA. CDR3 length equals 16 residues. CDR1 SGHTA and CDR2 FQGNSA come from the germline V gene. This CDR3 reads CASSLGIGGRTDTQYF.

This chain joins TRBV4-3 and TRBJ2-1; TCRdb indicates TRBD2, and absent DNA this call remains unverified. The CDR3 contains 17 residues. From germline, CDR1 is LGHNA and CDR2 YSLEER. CDR3 residues: CASSQELGAGAYNEQFF.

J is TRBJ1-5 and V is TRBV19; the D call from TCRdb, TRBD1, cannot be confirmed without DNA. The germline gives CDR1 LNHDA, CDR2 SQIVND (reference sequence). The CDR3 has 16 amino acids. CDR3 amino acids: CASRAEQGIDNQPQHF.